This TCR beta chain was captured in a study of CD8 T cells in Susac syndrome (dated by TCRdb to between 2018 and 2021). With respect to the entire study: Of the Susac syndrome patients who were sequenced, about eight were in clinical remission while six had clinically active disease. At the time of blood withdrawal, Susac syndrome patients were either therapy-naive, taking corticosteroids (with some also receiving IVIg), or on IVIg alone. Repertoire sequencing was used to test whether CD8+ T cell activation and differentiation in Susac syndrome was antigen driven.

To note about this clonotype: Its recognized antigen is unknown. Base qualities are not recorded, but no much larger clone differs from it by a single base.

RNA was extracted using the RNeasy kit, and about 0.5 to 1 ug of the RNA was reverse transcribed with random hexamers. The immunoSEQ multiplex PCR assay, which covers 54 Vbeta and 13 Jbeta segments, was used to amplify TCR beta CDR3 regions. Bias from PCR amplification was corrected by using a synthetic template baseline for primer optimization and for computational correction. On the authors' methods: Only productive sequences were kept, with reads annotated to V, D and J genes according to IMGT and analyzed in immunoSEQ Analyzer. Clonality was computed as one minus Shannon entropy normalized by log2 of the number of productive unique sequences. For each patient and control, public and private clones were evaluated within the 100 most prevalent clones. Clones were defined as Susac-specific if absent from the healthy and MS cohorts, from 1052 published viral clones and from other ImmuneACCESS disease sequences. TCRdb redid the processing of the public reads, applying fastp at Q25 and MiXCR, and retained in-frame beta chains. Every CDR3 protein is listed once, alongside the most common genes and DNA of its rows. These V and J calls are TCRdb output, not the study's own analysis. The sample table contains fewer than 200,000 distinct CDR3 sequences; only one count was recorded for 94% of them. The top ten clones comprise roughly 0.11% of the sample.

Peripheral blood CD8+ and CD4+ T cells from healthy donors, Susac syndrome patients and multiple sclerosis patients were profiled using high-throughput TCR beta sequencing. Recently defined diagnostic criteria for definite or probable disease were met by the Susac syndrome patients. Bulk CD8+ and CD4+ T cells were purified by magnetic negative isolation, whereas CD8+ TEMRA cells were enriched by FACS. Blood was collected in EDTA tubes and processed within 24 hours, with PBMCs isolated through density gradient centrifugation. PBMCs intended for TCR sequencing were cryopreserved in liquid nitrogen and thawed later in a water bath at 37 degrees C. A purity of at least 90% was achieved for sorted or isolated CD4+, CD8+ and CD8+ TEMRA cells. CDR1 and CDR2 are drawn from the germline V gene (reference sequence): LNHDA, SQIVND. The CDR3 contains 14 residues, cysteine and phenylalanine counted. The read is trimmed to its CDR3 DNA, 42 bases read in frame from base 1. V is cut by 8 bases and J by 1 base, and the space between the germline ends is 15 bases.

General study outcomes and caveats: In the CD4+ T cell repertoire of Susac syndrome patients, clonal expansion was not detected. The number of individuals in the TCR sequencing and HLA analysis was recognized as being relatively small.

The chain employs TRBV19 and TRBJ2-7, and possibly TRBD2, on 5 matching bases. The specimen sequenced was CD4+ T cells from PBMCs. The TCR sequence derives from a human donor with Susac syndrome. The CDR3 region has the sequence CASSEGRWSYEQYF. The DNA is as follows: TGTGCCAGTTCCGAGGGCAGATGGTCCTACGAGCAGTACTTC.